This TCR beta chain was captured in a study of CD8+ T cells in alopecia areata. V lost 3 bases and J lost 3, with 11 bases in between. CDR1 is ENHRY, CDR2 SYGVKD, per germline. The CDR3 covers 14 residues. In each case, RNA was isolated and then reverse transcribed into cDNA as the sequencing template. Sequencing was performed with immunoSEQ multiplex PCR; in TCRdb, only in-frame clones are kept and a portion is missing. Of 200,000 to 250,000 clones listed, 50% to 65% were seen once; the top ten hold approximately 0.5%. The sequence came from a human donor with alopecia areata. This specimen consisted of CD4+ T cells sorted from blood, obtained at week 0. The chain couples TRBV10-3 to TRBJ1-1; D not resolved. For the CDR3, the DNA is TGTGCCATCAGTGATACTCGGATGGACACTGAAGCTTTCTTT. Translating gives CAISDTRMDTEAFF.